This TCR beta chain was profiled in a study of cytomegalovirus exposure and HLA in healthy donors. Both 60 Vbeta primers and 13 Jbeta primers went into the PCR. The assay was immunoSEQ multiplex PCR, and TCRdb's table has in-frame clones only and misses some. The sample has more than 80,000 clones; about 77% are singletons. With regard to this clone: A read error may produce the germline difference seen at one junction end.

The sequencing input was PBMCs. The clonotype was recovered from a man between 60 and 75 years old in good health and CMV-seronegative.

CDR3 in DNA: TGTGCCGGTAGACAGGGGAGTGGTCACACCGGGGAGCTGTTTTTT. Translating it yields CAGRQGSGHTGELFF. The chain employs TRBV19 and TRBJ2-2; 8 nucleotides match TRBD1. The CDR3 consists of 15 residues. Germline V gene lookup returns CDR1 LNHDA and CDR2 SQIVND (reference sequence).